This TCR beta chain appears in the sequencing data of a study of blood T cell repertoires in COVID-19. Whole-study context: Acute and convalescent COVID-19 samples came from the United States, Italy and Spain. The analysed material was cDNA or gDNA that came from T cells, B-cell-depleted T cells, or PBMCs.

This clone was found once. CDR1 and CDR2 (germline): SGHTS, YDEGEE. The CDR3 runs to 17 residues. Trimming removed 0 bases at V and 5 bases at J, with 17 bases between. Sequenced by immunoSEQ multiplex PCR; TCRdb stores in-frame clones only, minus some. The data hold roughly 90,000 clones, with around 84% observed a single time. J is TRBJ1-4 and V is TRBV5-8, with D tentatively TRBD1 (5 bases). The specimen was peripheral blood. The TCR was taken from a man at least 80 years old with acute or convalescent COVID-19. CDR3 protein: CASSLGVQDWGNEKLFF. The CDR3 DNA reads TGTGCCAGCAGCTTGGGGGTACAGGATTGGGGAAATGAAAAACTGTTTTTT. The full variable domain, completed using reference TRBV5-8 and TRBJ1-4, is EAGVTQSPTHLIKTRGQQATLRCSPISGHTSVYWYQQALGLGLQFLLWYDEGEERNRGNFPPRFSGRQFPNYSSELNVNALELEDSALYLCASSLGVQDWGNEKLFFGSGTQLSVL.